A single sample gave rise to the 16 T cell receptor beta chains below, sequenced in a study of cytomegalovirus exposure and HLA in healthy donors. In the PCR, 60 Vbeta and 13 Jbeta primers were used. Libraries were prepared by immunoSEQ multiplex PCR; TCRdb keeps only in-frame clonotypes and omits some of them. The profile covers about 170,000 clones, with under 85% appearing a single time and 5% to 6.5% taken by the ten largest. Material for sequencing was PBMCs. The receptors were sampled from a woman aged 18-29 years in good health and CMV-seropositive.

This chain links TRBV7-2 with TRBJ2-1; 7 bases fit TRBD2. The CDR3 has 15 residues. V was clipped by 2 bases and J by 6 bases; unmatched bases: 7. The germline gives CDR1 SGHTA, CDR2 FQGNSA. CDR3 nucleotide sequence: TGTGCCAGCAGCTTAATGTCTAGCGGTACCAATGAGCAGTTCTTC. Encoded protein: CASSLMSSGTNEQFF.

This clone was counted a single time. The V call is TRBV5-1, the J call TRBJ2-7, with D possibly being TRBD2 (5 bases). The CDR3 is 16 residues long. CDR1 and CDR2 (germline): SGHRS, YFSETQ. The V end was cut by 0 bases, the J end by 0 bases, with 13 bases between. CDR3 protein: CASSLVTGFTSYEQYF. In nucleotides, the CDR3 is TGCGCCAGCAGCTTGGTTACGGGGTTTACCTCCTACGAGCAGTACTTC.

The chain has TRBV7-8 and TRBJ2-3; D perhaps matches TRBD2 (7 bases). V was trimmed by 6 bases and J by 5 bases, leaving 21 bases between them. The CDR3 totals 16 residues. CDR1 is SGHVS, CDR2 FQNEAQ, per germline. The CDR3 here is CASSSLGAGAGDTQYF. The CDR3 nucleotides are TGTGCCAGCAGTTCCCTGGGGGCGGGGGCCGGAGATACGCAGTATTTT.

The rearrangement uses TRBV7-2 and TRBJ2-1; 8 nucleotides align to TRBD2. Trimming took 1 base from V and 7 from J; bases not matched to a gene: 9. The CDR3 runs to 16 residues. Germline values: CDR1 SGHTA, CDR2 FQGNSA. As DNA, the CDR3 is TGTGCCAGCAGCTTAGGCCTAGCGGGTTCCTGGAATGAGCAGTTCTTC. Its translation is CASSLGLAGSWNEQFF.

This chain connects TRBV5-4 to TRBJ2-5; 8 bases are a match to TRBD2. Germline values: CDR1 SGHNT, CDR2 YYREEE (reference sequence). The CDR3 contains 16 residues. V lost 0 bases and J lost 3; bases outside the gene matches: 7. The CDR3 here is CASSLDLLAGKETQYF. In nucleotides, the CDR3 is TGTGCCAGCAGCTTGGATCTGTTAGCGGGGAAAGAGACCCAGTACTTC.

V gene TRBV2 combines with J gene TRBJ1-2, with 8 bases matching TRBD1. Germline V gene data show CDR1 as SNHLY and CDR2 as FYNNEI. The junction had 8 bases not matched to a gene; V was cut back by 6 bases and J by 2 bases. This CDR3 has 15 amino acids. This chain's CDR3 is CASREWRQGNYGYTF. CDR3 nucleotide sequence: TGTGCCAGCAGGGAATGGAGACAGGGGAACTATGGCTACACCTTC.

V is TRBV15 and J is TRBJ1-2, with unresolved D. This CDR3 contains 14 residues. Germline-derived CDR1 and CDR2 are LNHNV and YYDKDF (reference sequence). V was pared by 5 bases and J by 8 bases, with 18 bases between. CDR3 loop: CATSAGENPGGYTF. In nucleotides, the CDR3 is TGTGCCACCAGCGCCGGGGAAAACCCGGGAGGCTACACCTTC.

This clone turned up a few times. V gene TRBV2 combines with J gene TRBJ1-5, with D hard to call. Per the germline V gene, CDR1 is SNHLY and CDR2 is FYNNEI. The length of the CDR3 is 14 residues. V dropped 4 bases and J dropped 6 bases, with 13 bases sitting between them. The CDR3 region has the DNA TGTGCCAGCAGTGGGGGAGTAGGTTTTCAGCCCCAGCATTTT. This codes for CASSGGVGFQPQHF. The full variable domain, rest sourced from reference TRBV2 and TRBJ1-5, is EPEVTQTPSHQVTQMGQEVILRCVPISNHLYFYWYRQILGQKVEFLVSFYNNEISEKSEIFDDQFSVERPDGSNFTLKIRSTKLEDSAMYFCASSGGVGFQPQHFGDGTRLSIL.

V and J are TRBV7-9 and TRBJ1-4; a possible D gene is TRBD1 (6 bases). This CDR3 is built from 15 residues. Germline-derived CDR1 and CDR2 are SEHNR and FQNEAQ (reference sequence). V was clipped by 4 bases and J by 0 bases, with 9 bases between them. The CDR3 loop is CASSSYRATNEKLFF. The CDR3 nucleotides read TGTGCCAGCAGCTCTTACAGGGCAACTAATGAAAAACTGTTTTTT.

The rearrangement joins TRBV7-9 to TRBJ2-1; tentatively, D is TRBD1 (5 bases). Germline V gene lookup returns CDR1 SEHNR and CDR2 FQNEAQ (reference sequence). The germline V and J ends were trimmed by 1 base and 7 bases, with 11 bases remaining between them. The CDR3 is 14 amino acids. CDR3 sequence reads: CASSLGVGANEQFF. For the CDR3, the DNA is TGTGCCAGCAGCTTAGGAGTTGGGGCGAATGAGCAGTTCTTC.

The CDR3 DNA reads as TGTGCCAGCAGTGGGGGACAGGGTCTCTACGAGCAGTACTTC. This sequence encodes CASSGGQGLYEQYF. The chain has TRBV2 and TRBJ2-7; 9 nucleotides line up with TRBD1. V was clipped by 4 bases and J by 3 bases; unmatched bases: 4. The CDR3 consists of 14 residues. Germline CDR1 and CDR2: SNHLY and FYNNEI.

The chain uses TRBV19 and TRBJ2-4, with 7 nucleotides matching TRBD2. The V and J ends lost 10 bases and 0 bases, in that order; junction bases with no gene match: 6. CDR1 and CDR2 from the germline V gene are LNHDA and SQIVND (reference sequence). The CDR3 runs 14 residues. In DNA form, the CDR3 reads TGTGCCACCAGGACTAGGGGAGCCAAAAACATTCAGTACTTC. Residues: CATRTRGAKNIQYF. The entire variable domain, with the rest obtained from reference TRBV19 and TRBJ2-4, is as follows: DGGITQSPKYLFRKEGQNVTLSCEQNLNHDAMYWYRQDPGQGLRLIYYSQIVNDFQKGDIAEGYSVSREKKESFPLTVTSAQKNPTAFYLCATRTRGAKNIQYFGAGTRLSVL.

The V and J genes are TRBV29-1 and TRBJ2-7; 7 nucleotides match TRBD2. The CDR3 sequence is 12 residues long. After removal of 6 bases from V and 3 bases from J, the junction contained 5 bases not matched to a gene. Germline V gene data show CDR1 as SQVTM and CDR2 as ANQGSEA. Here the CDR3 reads CSVTGGGYEQYF. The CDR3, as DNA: TGCAGCGTGACTGGGGGGGGCTACGAGCAGTACTTC.

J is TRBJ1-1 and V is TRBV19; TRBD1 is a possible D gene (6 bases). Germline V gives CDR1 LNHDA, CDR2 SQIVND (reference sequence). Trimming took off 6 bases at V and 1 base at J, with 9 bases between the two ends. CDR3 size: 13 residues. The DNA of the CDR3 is TGTGCCAGTAGCAGGACAGCGAACACTGAAGCTTTCTTT. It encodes CASSRTANTEAFF.

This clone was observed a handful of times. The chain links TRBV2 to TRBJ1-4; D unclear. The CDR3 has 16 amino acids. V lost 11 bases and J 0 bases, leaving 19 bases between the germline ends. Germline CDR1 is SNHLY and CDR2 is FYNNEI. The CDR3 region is CASSPDTPATNEKLFF. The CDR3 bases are TGTGCCTCATCCCCCGACACTCCAGCAACTAATGAAAAACTGTTTTTT.

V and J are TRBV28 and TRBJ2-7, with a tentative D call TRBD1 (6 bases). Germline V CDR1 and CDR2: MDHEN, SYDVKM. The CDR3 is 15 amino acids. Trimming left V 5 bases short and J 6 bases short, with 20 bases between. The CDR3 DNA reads TGTGCCAGCAGTGGTCGGACAGCTCGCGTTTCCGAGCAGTACTTC. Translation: CASSGRTARVSEQYF.